The 13 T cell receptor beta chains below all came from one sample that was sequenced in a study of breast tumors, draining lymph nodes, adjacent tissues. TCRdb re-called the multiplex PCR reads with MiXCR, one entry per CDR3 protein. The sample lists more than 100,000 distinct CDR3 sequences, 20% to 25% occurring once. The lymph nodes were axillary draining lymph nodes from breast cancer patients. The sample consisted of axillary lymph node tissue. The receptors shown here come from a female donor with breast cancer. Some clones in this sample may be carry-over from other donors' samples.

Note on this clonotype: The conserved final phenylalanine or tryptophan is absent from the CDR3, which likely points to a read error. V and J are TRBV5-1 and TRBJ1-5; D not resolved. Per germline, CDR1 SGHRS and CDR2 YFSETQ. The CDR3 has 15 residues. V lost 4 bases and J 2 bases, leaving 13 bases between the germline ends. CDR3 amino acids: CASSHKEVGNQPQHS. The CDR3 DNA is TGCGCCAGCAGCCACAAAGAGGTGGGCAATCAGCCCCAGCATTCT.

At least ten counts were recorded for this clonotype. The rearrangement links TRBV7-9 to TRBJ2-7; D unclear. V was shortened by 3 bases and J by 6 bases, with 12 bases between the two germline ends. The CDR3 is made up of 13 amino acids. Per germline, CDR1 SEHNR and CDR2 FQNEAQ (reference sequence). The CDR3 DNA sequence: TGTGCCAGCAGCTTTGGGCTAGATTCCGAGCAGTACTTC. Its translation is CASSFGLDSEQYF.

J is TRBJ2-3 and V is TRBV3-2; TRBD1 reflects the table's D call only, with no check against the DNA. TRBV3-2 is classified as a pseudogene. The CDR3 extends over 17 amino acids. The CDR3 sequence: CASSQDATGPFGRTQYF. CDR3 in DNA: TGTGCCAGCAGCCAAGATGCTACGGGACCCTTTGGACGAACGCAGTATTTT.

This clonotype was seen at least ten times. V usage is TRBV28 and J usage is TRBJ2-7; 7 positions agree with TRBD2. The CDR3 is 11 amino acids. Germline V CDR1 and CDR2: MDHEN, SYDVKM. CDR3 nucleotides: TGTGTTGTGGGAGGGCCCTACGAGCAGTACTTC. Protein sequence: CVVGGPYEQYF. Full variable domain (remainder filled in from reference TRBV28 and TRBJ2-7): DVKVTQSSRYLVKRTGEKVFLECVQDMDHENMFWYRQDPGLGLRLIYFSYDVKMKEKGDIPEGYSVSREKKERFSLILESASTNQTSMYLCVVGGPYEQYFGPGTRLTVT.

This clonotype has a count of ten or more. The chain joins TRBV7-9 to TRBJ2-7, with 13 bases lining up with TRBD2. Trimming at V came to 5 bases and at J to 5 bases, leaving 6 bases not matched to a gene. CDR3 size: 15 residues. Germline CDR1 and CDR2: SEHNR and FQNEAQ (reference sequence). The DNA for the CDR3 is TGTGCCAGCAGCGCTGGACTAGCGGGAGTCGACGAGCAGTACTTC. Translation: CASSAGLAGVDEQYF.

The sample holds many counts of this clonotype. The chain combines TRBV7-9 with TRBJ2-3; 14 nucleotides match TRBD2. CDR3 length equals 21 residues. V shed 2 bases and J 1 base; nucleotides not matched to a gene: 14. From germline, CDR1 is SEHNR and CDR2 FQNEAQ (reference sequence). This CDR3 is CASSLTGGGTSGSKGTDTQYF. The CDR3 DNA reads TGTGCCAGCAGCTTAACCGGGGGTGGGACTAGCGGGAGTAAGGGCACAGATACGCAGTATTTT.

This clonotype was observed a few times. V is TRBV12-3 or TRBV12-4 and J is TRBJ2-6; TRBD2 might be the D (5 bases). The CDR3 runs 16 residues. The ends were cut back, 6 bases at V and 3 bases at J, with 15 bases in the middle. DNA for the CDR3: TGTGCCAGCAGCTCTCAGCCGGGGAATGGGGCCAACGTCCTGACTTTC. It codes for CASSSQPGNGANVLTF.

Note on this clonotype: One base away lies a much larger clone, so this may be a sequencing read error. This chain connects TRBV5-6 to TRBJ2-7, with D possibly matching TRBD2 (6 bases). Trimming cost V 3 bases and J 3 bases, with 13 bases left between them. The length of the CDR3 is 14 residues. Germline CDR1 reads SGHDT; CDR2 reads YYEEEE. CDR3 protein: CASSWAGPLYEQYF. CDR3 nucleotides: TGTGCCAGCAGCTGGGCGGGGCCCCTCTACGAGCAGTACTTC. Variable domain in full (rest from reference TRBV5-6 and TRBJ2-7): DAGVTQSPTHLIKTRGQQVTLRCSPKSGHDTVSWYQQALGQGPQFIFQYYEEEERQRGNFPDRFSGHQFPNYSSELNVNALLLGDSALYLCASSWAGPLYEQYFGPGTRLTVT.

Ten or more counts support this clonotype. The chain uses TRBV11-2 and TRBJ2-5; D is unclear. V was clipped by 7 bases and J by 5 bases, with 8 bases between them. This CDR3 is built from 11 residues. In germline, CDR1 is SGHAT, CDR2 FQNNGV. In nucleotides, the CDR3 is TGTGCCAGCACCCTAAAGGAGACCCAGTACTTC. It specifies CASTLKETQYF.

Ten or more counts support this clonotype. The chain has TRBV27 and TRBJ2-1, with D maybe TRBD2 (7 bases). Germline CDR1 MNHEY, CDR2 SMNVEV (reference sequence). There are 15 residues in the CDR3. V was cut by 1 base and J by 10 bases, with 17 bases left in between. The CDR3 nucleotides are TGTGCCAGCAGTTTATGGGGGGGGGGCGGAAGCGAGCAGTTCTTC. Translated: CASSLWGGGGSEQFF.

This clonotype was observed many times. The genes are TRBV4-2 and TRBJ2-7; D is uncertain. V lost 1 base, J lost 6 bases, and 19 bases lay in between. Germline CDR1 LGHNA, CDR2 YNFKEQ. The CDR3 has 16 amino acids. CDR3 sequence reads: CASSQGETRRVSEQYF. The CDR3, as DNA: TGTGCCAGCAGCCAAGGAGAGACACGGCGTGTAAGCGAGCAGTACTTC.

This clonotype was observed a few times. The CDR3 is CASSQTGGRQPQHF. CDR3 DNA: TGTGCCAGCTCACAGACAGGAGGGCGTCAGCCCCAGCATTTT. The genes are TRBV18 and TRBJ1-5; D perhaps matches TRBD1 (6 bases). The germline V and J ends were trimmed by 4 bases and 6 bases, with 13 bases remaining between them. This CDR3 is built from 14 residues. Germline V CDR1 and CDR2: KGHSH, LQKENI.

Ten or more counts support this clonotype. This sequence joins TRBV11-3 and TRBJ2-7; 8 bases match TRBD1. Trimming removed 5 bases from V and 2 bases from J; junction bases left unmatched: 5. CDR1 and CDR2 from the germline V gene are SGHNT and YENEEA. This CDR3 is 14 amino acids long. This CDR3 reads CASSLGTGPYEQYF. The CDR3 DNA sequence: TGTGCCAGCAGCCTAGGGACAGGCCCCTACGAGCAGTACTTC.